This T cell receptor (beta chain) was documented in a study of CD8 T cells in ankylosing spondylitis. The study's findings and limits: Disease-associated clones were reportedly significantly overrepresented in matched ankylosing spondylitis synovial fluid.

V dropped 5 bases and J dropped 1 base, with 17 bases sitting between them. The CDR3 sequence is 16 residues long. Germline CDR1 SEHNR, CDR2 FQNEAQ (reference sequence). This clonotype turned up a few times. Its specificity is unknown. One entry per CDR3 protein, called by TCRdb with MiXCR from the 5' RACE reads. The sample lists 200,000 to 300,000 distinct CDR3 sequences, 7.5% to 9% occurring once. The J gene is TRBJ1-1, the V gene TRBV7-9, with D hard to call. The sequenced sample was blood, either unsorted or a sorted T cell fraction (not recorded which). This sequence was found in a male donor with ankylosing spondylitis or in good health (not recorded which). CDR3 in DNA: TGTGCCAGCAGCCCCGTCCGCTGGCGAGAGAACACTGAAGCTTTCTTT. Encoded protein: CASSPVRWRENTEAFF.